The rows below give T cell receptor beta chains drawn from one sample of a study of blood T cells in healthy people across ages. TCRdb recomputed calls from the 5' RACE reads with MiXCR, one row per CDR3 protein. The sample lists almost 1 million distinct CDR3 sequences, just over 50% occurring once. Sequenced: blood. These receptors were taken from a woman aged 60-75 years in good health. The CDR3 runs from the conserved cysteine through the conserved F or W.

v_gene: TRBV6-2/TRBV6-3; j_gene: TRBJ2-7; CDR3aa: CASSNPGAEMRDEQYF
v_gene: TRBV28; j_gene: TRBJ1-2; CDR3aa: CATVIDRANYGYTF
v_gene: TRBV11-1; j_gene: TRBJ1-2; CDR3aa: CASSSSPAGDGYTF
v_gene: TRBV20-1; j_gene: TRBJ2-7; CDR3aa: CSARPHRDSSGEQYF
v_gene: TRBV12-3/TRBV12-4; j_gene: TRBJ2-5; CDR3aa: CASSPGLAGGKETQYF
v_gene: TRBV7-3; j_gene: TRBJ2-6; CDR3aa: CASSLLGQGAHGSGANVLTF
v_gene: TRBV9; j_gene: TRBJ1-5; CDR3aa: CASSTEGGHQPQHF
v_gene: TRBV27; j_gene: TRBJ2-5; CDR3aa: CASSLGSPGGETQYF
v_gene: TRBV28; j_gene: TRBJ2-2; CDR3aa: CASSGGERESGELFF
v_gene: TRBV7-2; j_gene: TRBJ2-3; CDR3aa: CASSLEAQGGARDTQYF
v_gene: TRBV15; j_gene: TRBJ2-1; CDR3aa: CATGTDLRDRGYNEQFF
v_gene: TRBV7-2; j_gene: TRBJ2-7; CDR3aa: CASSLTGTVLSYEQYF
v_gene: TRBV11-1; j_gene: TRBJ1-1; CDR3aa: CASSFSGGGNAEAFF
v_gene: TRBV3-1; j_gene: TRBJ2-7; CDR3aa: CASSQERRASGRNEQYF
v_gene: TRBV2; j_gene: TRBJ2-5; CDR3aa: CASSGPGWNRQETQYF
v_gene: TRBV12-3/TRBV12-4; j_gene: TRBJ1-6; CDR3aa: CASSFWDSPLHF
v_gene: TRBV21-1; j_gene: TRBJ2-5; CDR3aa: CASSKADRGLKETQYF
v_gene: TRBV29-1; j_gene: -; CDR3aa: CSVVLAGGAETQYF
v_gene: TRBV29-1; j_gene: -; CDR3aa: CSVRAQGAFDEQYF
v_gene: TRBV25-1; j_gene: TRBJ2-3; CDR3aa: CASSERLSTDTQYF
v_gene: TRBV6-1; j_gene: TRBJ2-5; CDR3aa: CASSLEGYETQYF
v_gene: TRBV12-3/TRBV12-4; j_gene: TRBJ2-3; CDR3aa: CASSLAPSLGGARADTQYF
v_gene: TRBV21-1; j_gene: TRBJ2-7; CDR3aa: CASRTRPEREGHEQYF
v_gene: TRBV29-1; j_gene: TRBJ2-7; CDR3aa: CSVEVSQPGYEQYF